This T cell receptor (beta chain) was profiled in a study of identical twins' blood T cells. Each CDR3 protein gets one entry after TCRdb re-called the 5' RACE reads with MiXCR. The profile covers hundreds of thousands of distinct CDR3 sequences, with around 30% appearing a single time and 6% to 7% taken by the ten largest. About this clonotype: Antigen unknown.

Study-wide results and limits: Abundant TCRbeta CDR3s overlapped more between twins than with unrelated donors. Shared CDR3 clonotype counts tracked mainly the product of cloneset sizes. Twin repertoire similarity may partly reflect shared environment.

The donors were healthy female monozygous twins, three pairs in total. The receptor was isolated from a woman aged 18-49 years in good health. The specimen sequenced was PBMCs.

The DNA for the CDR3 is TGCAGTGCTGGGCCCCCCGGGAGAGGGCCAGATACGCAGTATTTT. Protein product: CSAGPPGRGPDTQYF. The rearrangement links TRBV20-1 to TRBJ2-3, with D tentatively TRBD2 (6 bases). V was shortened by 5 bases and J by 4 bases, with 19 bases between the two germline ends. The CDR3 contains 15 residues. From germline, CDR1 is DFQATT and CDR2 SNEGSKA (reference sequence).